This T cell receptor (beta chain) was captured in a study of blood T cell repertoires in COVID-19. Study-level background: The study drew acute and convalescent COVID-19 samples from the United States, Italy and Spain. The analysed material was cDNA or gDNA that came from T cells, B-cell-depleted T cells, or PBMCs.

In the source study's methods: How many nucleated cells were present was estimated from reference gene primer amplification. Repertoires were generated with immunoSEQ multiplex PCR, while TCRdb's copy carries only in-frame clones and drops some. V and J calls and clone size follow that table, whereas D and trimming were derived from the DNA. This sample yields 200,000 to 300,000 clones, of which more than 80% are seen a single time; 3.7% belongs to the top ten. Germline CDR1 is ENHRY and CDR2 is SYGVKD. The CDR3 totals 12 residues. The V end was cut by 6 bases, the J end by 3 bases, with 6 bases between.

The sample comprised peripheral blood. The J gene is TRBJ1-3, the V gene TRBV10-3; D is possibly TRBD1 (5 bases). The clonotype was recovered from a middle-aged woman with acute or convalescent COVID-19. In nucleotides, the CDR3 is TGTGCCATCAGGGACATTGGAAACACCATATATTTT. This sequence encodes CAIRDIGNTIYF.